Included here is one T cell receptor beta chain sequence, with context. As yet, its antigen is unknown. Each CDR3 protein is one row after TCRdb ran MiXCR on the RT-PCR reads. Among 450,000 to 700,000 distinct CDR3 sequences listed, 14% were seen once. The germline V and J ends were trimmed by 6 bases and 13 bases, with 19 bases remaining between them. This CDR3 comprises 13 residues. The data are from a study of response to subunit inactivated influenza vaccine. Study observations and caveats: It was suggested by the authors that few new T cells are recruited by each seasonal influenza vaccination.

Sample: PBMCs from blood, taken 12 days after vaccination. This sequence joins TRBV12-3 or TRBV12-4 and TRBJ2-4; D is perhaps TRBD2 (5 bases). This TCR was recovered from a man aged 50-60 years who received an inactivated influenza vaccine. CDR3 region: CASRSLLTGMQYF. The CDR3 coding sequence is TGTGCCAGCAGGTCCCTTCTAACGGGAATGCAGTACTTC.